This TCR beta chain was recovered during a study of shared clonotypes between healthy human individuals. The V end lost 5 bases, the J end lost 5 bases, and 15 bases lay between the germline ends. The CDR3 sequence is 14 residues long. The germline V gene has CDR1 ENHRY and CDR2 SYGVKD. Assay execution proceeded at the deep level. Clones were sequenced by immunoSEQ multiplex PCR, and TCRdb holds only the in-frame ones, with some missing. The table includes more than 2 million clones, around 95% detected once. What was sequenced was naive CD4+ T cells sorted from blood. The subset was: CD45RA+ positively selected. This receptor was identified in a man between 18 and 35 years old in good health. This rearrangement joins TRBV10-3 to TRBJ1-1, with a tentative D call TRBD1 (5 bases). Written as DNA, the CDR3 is TGTGCCATCAGTCCGGGGGAAGCGGGGACTGAAGCTTTCTTT. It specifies CAISPGEAGTEAFF.